This T cell receptor beta chain was captured in a study of molecular identifiers for immune sequencing clone quantification. TCRdb ran MiXCR on the PCR reads and lists one entry per CDR3 protein. This sample yields around 460,000 distinct CDR3 sequences, of which 20% to 25% are seen a single time; around 0.84% belongs to the top ten. When naive CD8 T cells were sorted, they were gated as CD8+CD4-CCR7+CD45RA+. This clonotype came up a few times. Material for sequencing was naive CD8+ T cells from blood, with Jurkat cell RNA spiked in. Subset here: FACS-sorted CD8+CD4-CCR7+CD45RA+ naive T cells. This TCR derives from a human donor in good health. Some libraries in this study had Jurkat cell RNA spiked in.

The CDR3 reads CSARAGTTNEKLFF. CDR3 DNA: TGCAGTGCTAGAGCGGGTACAACTAATGAAAAACTGTTTTTT. J is TRBJ1-4 and V is TRBV20-1; D unresolved. This CDR3 has 14 residues. Germline V CDR1 and CDR2: DFQATT, SNEGSKA (reference sequence). The ends were cut back, 1 base at V and 0 bases at J, with 6 bases in the middle.